This T cell receptor beta chain was profiled in a study of blood T cell repertoires in COVID-19. Germline lookup yields CDR1 SGHAT and CDR2 FQNNGV. Trimming cost V 5 bases and J 0 bases, with 10 bases left between them. This CDR3 is 15 amino acids long. Assay used: immunoSEQ multiplex PCR; TCRdb lists only in-frame clones, some missing. The data show about 430,000 clones, with 70% to 90% seen just once and approximately 0.92% held by the top ten. The material sequenced was peripheral blood. The TCR comes from a man younger than 35 with COVID-19, enrolled during active disease. The V and J genes are TRBV11-2 and TRBJ2-2, with a tentative D call TRBD1 (6 bases). CDR3 nucleotides: TGTGCCAGCAGCCCCGGACAGTCGAACACCGGGGAGCTGTTTTTT. Its translation: CASSPGQSNTGELFF.